The 3 T cell receptor beta chains in this list originate from one sample, sequenced in a study of shared clonotypes between healthy human individuals. The assay was immunoSEQ multiplex PCR, and TCRdb's table has in-frame clones only and misses some. The sample lists about 1.5 million clones, approximately 97% occurring once. The sample taken for sequencing was naive CD4+ T cells sorted from blood. Subset reported: CD45RA+ positively selected. These receptors all stem from a man between 25 and 39 years old in good health.

The chain combines TRBV11-3 with TRBJ2-1; TRBD2 agrees at 8 bases. V shed 4 bases and J 6 bases; nucleotides not matched to a gene: 14. The CDR3 sequence is 17 residues long. Germline V gene lookup returns CDR1 SGHNT and CDR2 YENEEA. The CDR3 sequence: CASSSNGRAFSFNEQFF. Written as DNA, the CDR3 is TGTGCCAGCAGCTCCAACGGGAGGGCCTTTAGTTTCAATGAGCAGTTCTTC.

The chain is built from TRBV5-4 and TRBJ2-5; perhaps TRBD2 as D (5 bases). V was shortened by 7 bases and J by 9 bases, with 19 bases between the two germline ends. The CDR3 has 13 residues. CDR1 and CDR2 from the germline V gene are SGHNT and YYREEE (reference sequence). DNA for the CDR3: TGTGCCAGCCGATCTGATCCGGGGATGGCCCAGTACTTC. This encodes CASRSDPGMAQYF.

This sequence joins TRBV19 and TRBJ1-1; no definite D call. This CDR3 has 14 residues. Between the trimmed V and J ends, which lost 4 bases and 1 base, there was a span of 10 bases. Per the germline V gene, CDR1 is LNHDA and CDR2 is SQIVND (reference sequence). The chain's CDR3 is CASSTGIGNTEAFF. CDR3 coding DNA: TGTGCCAGTAGTACGGGCATAGGGAACACTGAAGCTTTCTTT.